A single sample is the source of the 2 T cell receptor beta chains below, sequenced in a study of T cell responses to AZD1222 COVID-19 vaccine. Repertoires were generated with immunoSEQ multiplex PCR, while TCRdb's copy carries only in-frame clones and drops some. The table has over 60,000 clones, around 86% seen once. The sample here was peripheral blood, taken on day 0 of AZD1222 vaccination. The receptor set was obtained from an adult in good health.

In its sample, this clone was seen once. J is TRBJ1-6 and V is TRBV2, with TRBD1 as a possible D gene (5 bases). The V end was cut by 2 bases, the J end by 9 bases, with 14 bases between. This CDR3 is built from 15 residues. In germline, CDR1 is SNHLY, CDR2 FYNNEI. The CDR3 DNA reads as TGTGCCAGCAGTGAATTCAGGGCCGGAGGTTCACCCCTCCACTTT. Encoded protein: CASSEFRAGGSPLHF.

There are a few counts of this clone. This chain uses TRBV30 with TRBJ1-6; TRBD1 is a possible D gene (5 bases). CDR3 length: 14 amino acids. The V gene lost 4 bases and the J gene lost 7 bases, with 14 bases spanning the gap. Germline V CDR1 and CDR2: GTSNPN, SVGIG (reference sequence). CDR3 bases: TGTGCCTGGAATGCTGGGGGGAGGAATTCACCCCTCCACTTT. Translation gives CAWNAGGRNSPLHF.